The 8 T cell receptor beta chains listed next were all sequenced from one sample in a study of cytomegalovirus exposure and HLA in healthy donors. PCR amplification relied on 60 Vbeta primers (plus 13 Jbeta primers). Some clones are missing from TCRdb's copy, which holds only in-frame ones; the method was immunoSEQ multiplex PCR. The repertoire holds about 89,000 clones, with around 84% as singletons. What was sequenced was PBMCs. All receptors come from a man aged 35-49 years in good health and CMV-seropositive.

The chain links TRBV9 to TRBJ2-7; 7 nucleotides agree with TRBD1. V shed 2 bases, J shed 3 bases, and the junction held 5 bases outside the gene matches. The CDR3 covers 14 residues. Germline assignment: CDR1 SGDLS and CDR2 YYNGEE. The CDR3 loop is CASSVEDRYYEQYF. The DNA of the CDR3 is TGTGCCAGCAGCGTCGAGGACAGGTACTACGAGCAGTACTTC.

The chain uses TRBV4-2 and TRBJ2-3; TRBD1 agrees at 9 bases. Per the germline V gene, CDR1 is LGHNA and CDR2 is YNFKEQ. The CDR3 has 17 amino acids. The trim removed 4 bases at V and 0 bases at J, leaving 8 bases unmatched. The CDR3, as DNA: TGTGCCAGCAGCCGAACAGGGGGCGAGGTCAGCACAGATACGCAGTATTTT. This gives the protein CASSRTGGEVSTDTQYF.

CDR3 in DNA: TGTGCCAGCAGTACCCGGGAGTCGTACAATGAGCAGTTCTTC. Translation: CASSTRESYNEQFF. The chain is built from TRBV28 and TRBJ2-1; tentatively, D is TRBD2 (6 bases). The CDR3 is made up of 14 amino acids. Germline CDR1 and CDR2: MDHEN and SYDVKM. Trimming took off 5 bases at V and 4 bases at J, with 12 bases between the two ends.

The chain has TRBV28 and TRBJ2-1; a possible D gene is TRBD2 (6 bases). Trimming stripped 3 bases from V and 5 bases from J, with 11 bases between. The germline gives CDR1 MDHEN, CDR2 SYDVKM. This CDR3 is built from 14 residues. The CDR3 bases are TGTGCCAGCAGTTTGTCGGGGGACCACAATGAGCAGTTCTTC. This codes for CASSLSGDHNEQFF.

This clone came up once. J is TRBJ2-7 and V is TRBV6-6, with a possible D match to TRBD2 (6 bases). V lost 0 bases and J lost 3, with 12 bases in between. The germline V gene has CDR1 MNHNY and CDR2 SVGAGI (reference sequence). The CDR3 has 15 residues. CDR3 coding DNA: TGTGCCAGCAGTTACTCGCTAGGTAGCGGCTACGAGCAGTACTTC. It specifies CASSYSLGSGYEQYF.

V is TRBV5-1 and J is TRBJ2-7, with 12 bases that match TRBD1. Germline-derived CDR1 and CDR2 are SGHRS and YFSETQ. Losses at the gene ends were 1 base for V and 4 bases for J; bases not matched to a gene: 6. The CDR3 loop spans 16 amino acids. As DNA, the CDR3 is TGCGCCAGCAGCTTGACCCCGGGACAGGGGGCTTACGAGCAGTACTTC. It specifies CASSLTPGQGAYEQYF. The full variable domain, with the rest looked up from reference TRBV5-1 and TRBJ2-7, is KAGVTQTPRYLIKTRGQQVTLSCSPISGHRSVSWYQQTPGQGLQFLFEYFSETQRNKGNFPGRFSGRQFSNSRSEMNVSTLELGDSALYLCASSLTPGQGAYEQYFGPGTRLTVT.

The V gene is TRBV7-8, the J gene TRBJ2-6; 8 bases are a match to TRBD1. The CDR3 totals 19 residues. The V and J ends lost 5 bases and 2 bases, in that order; junction bases with no gene match: 14. In germline, CDR1 is SGHVS, CDR2 FQNEAQ. Here the CDR3 reads CASSPRTGQSSPGANVLTF. CDR3 nucleotides: TGTGCCAGCAGCCCGCGGACAGGGCAAAGCTCTCCTGGGGCCAACGTCCTGACTTTC. Variable domain in full (rest from reference TRBV7-8 and TRBJ2-6): GAGVSQSPRYKVAKRGQDVALRCDPISGHVSLFWYQQALGQGPEFLTYFQNEAQLDKSGLPSDRFFAERPEGSVSTLKIQRTQQEDSAVYLCASSPRTGQSSPGANVLTFGAGSRLTVL.

The rearrangement uses TRBV5-1 and TRBJ2-1; D remains ambiguous. CDR1 and CDR2 (germline): SGHRS, YFSETQ. The CDR3 totals 11 residues. V was shortened by 6 bases and J by 11 bases, with 12 bases between the two germline ends. The CDR3 bases are TGCGCCAGCAATCATAGTCCCAAGCAGTTCTTC. Translating gives CASNHSPKQFF.